The 8 T cell receptor beta chains in this list originate from one sample, sequenced in a study of shared clonotypes between healthy human individuals. Libraries were prepared by immunoSEQ multiplex PCR; TCRdb keeps only in-frame clonotypes and omits some of them. The sample shows some 2,500,000 clones, under 95% of them seen only once. The material sequenced was naive CD4+ T cells from PBMCs. Subset in this sample: CD45RA+ positively selected. The receptors were gathered from a man aged 18 to 29 in good health. Some clones in this sample may be carry-over from other donors' samples.

V gene TRBV6-5 combines with J gene TRBJ2-7; D might be TRBD1 or TRBD2, each matching 5 bases. Germline V gene sequence: CDR1 MNHEY, CDR2 SVGAGI. The CDR3 length is 13 residues. Trimming stripped 7 bases from V and 2 bases from J, with 12 bases between. The DNA for the CDR3 is TGTGCCAGCAAAGGGACGGATCCCTACGAGCAGTACTTC. It specifies CASKGTDPYEQYF.

This clone showed up just once. The rearrangement uses TRBV18 and TRBJ1-3; 8 positions agree with TRBD1. Germline CDR1 reads KGHSH; CDR2 reads LQKENI. The CDR3 length is 18 residues. With V trimmed by 1 base and J by 1 base, 9 bases remained unmatched. The CDR3: CASSPLRTWTGSGNTIYF. The CDR3 nucleotides are TGTGCCAGCTCACCACTGAGAACGTGGACAGGGTCTGGAAACACCATATATTTT.

This clone was seen a single time. V and J are TRBV7-2 and TRBJ2-7, with D perhaps TRBD1 or TRBD2 (5 bases each). The CDR3 has 16 residues. Germline V gene lookup returns CDR1 SGHTA and CDR2 FQGNSA. Trimming removed 0 bases from V and 1 base from J, with 13 bases in between. The CDR3 DNA reads TGTGCCAGCAGCTTAGCGTCCATGGGACCTTCCTACGAGCAGTACTTC. Protein sequence: CASSLASMGPSYEQYF.

The chain combines TRBV10-2 with TRBJ2-1; 10 bases agree with TRBD1. Unmatched junction bases numbered 6, after V lost 7 bases and J lost 3 bases. From germline, CDR1 is WSHSY and CDR2 SAAADI. This CDR3 region has 15 residues. The CDR3 protein is CASTMGQGSYNEQFF. CDR3 bases: TGCGCCAGCACTATGGGACAGGGGAGCTACAATGAGCAGTTCTTC.

The chain employs TRBV5-6 and TRBJ2-7; 8 bases agree with TRBD1. Trimming took 0 bases from V and 3 from J; bases not matched to a gene: 17. This CDR3 is 19 amino acids long. Germline CDR1 is SGHDT and CDR2 is YYEEEE. The CDR3: CASSLARRGREIMLYEQYF. The CDR3 DNA is TGTGCCAGCAGCTTGGCCCGCAGGGGGCGGGAAATAATGCTCTACGAGCAGTACTTC.

The chain uses TRBV6-1 and TRBJ2-7; 10 bases align to TRBD1. V trimming: 0 bases; J trimming: 4 bases; junction bases outside the gene matches: 3. Germline V gives CDR1 MNHNS, CDR2 SASEGT. The CDR3 consists of 15 residues. The CDR3 protein is CASSEALGQGYEQYF. The DNA of the CDR3 is TGTGCCAGCAGTGAAGCGCTGGGACAGGGGTACGAGCAGTACTTC.

The chain has TRBV7-8 and TRBJ1-5; weak D call: TRBD1 (5 bases). The CDR3 extends over 13 amino acids. V was clipped by 5 bases and J by 7 bases, with 12 bases between them. Germline lookup yields CDR1 SGHVS and CDR2 FQNEAQ. DNA of the CDR3: TGTGCCAGCAGCGTGAGGGGCGGGCAGCCCCAGCATTTT. Translated, it gives CASSVRGGQPQHF. Variable domain in full (rest from reference TRBV7-8 and TRBJ1-5): GAGVSQSPRYKVAKRGQDVALRCDPISGHVSLFWYQQALGQGPEFLTYFQNEAQLDKSGLPSDRFFAERPEGSVSTLKIQRTQQEDSAVYLCASSVRGGQPQHFGDGTRLSIL.

This clone came up once. This rearrangement joins TRBV11-3 to TRBJ2-1, with D perhaps matching TRBD2 (6 bases). This CDR3 is built from 16 residues. Trimming stripped 0 bases from V and 4 bases from J, with 13 bases between. Per germline, CDR1 SGHNT and CDR2 YENEEA. CDR3 bases: TGTGCCAGCAGCTTAGAAACTAGTCGGGGGTACAATGAGCAGTTCTTC. It encodes CASSLETSRGYNEQFF.